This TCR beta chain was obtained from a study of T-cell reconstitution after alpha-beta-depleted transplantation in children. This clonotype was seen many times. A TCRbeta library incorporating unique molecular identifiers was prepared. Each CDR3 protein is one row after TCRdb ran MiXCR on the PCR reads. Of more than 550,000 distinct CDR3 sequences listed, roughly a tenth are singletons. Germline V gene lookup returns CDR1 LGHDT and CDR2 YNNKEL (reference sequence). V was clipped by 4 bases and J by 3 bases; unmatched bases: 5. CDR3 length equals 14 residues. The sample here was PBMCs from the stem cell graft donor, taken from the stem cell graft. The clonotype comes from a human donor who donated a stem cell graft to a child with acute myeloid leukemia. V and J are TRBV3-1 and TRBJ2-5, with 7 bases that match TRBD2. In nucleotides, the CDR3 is TGTGCCAGCAGCCTCTCGGGAGGCGAAGAGACCCAGTACTTC. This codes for CASSLSGGEETQYF.